The 25 T cell receptor beta chains reported below all come from one sample, sequenced in a study of cytomegalovirus exposure and HLA in healthy donors. Primers: 60 Vbeta forward and 13 Jbeta reverse. The data were produced by immunoSEQ multiplex PCR, yet TCRdb's version contains in-frame clones alone and is incomplete. The sample holds roughly 120,000 clones, approximately 78% seen once. The sample was PBMCs. The receptors shown here come from a woman in her twenties or thirties in good health and CMV-seronegative.

This sequence joins TRBV28 and TRBJ1-4; 7 positions agree with TRBD1. The CDR3 loop spans 12 amino acids. Germline values: CDR1 MDHEN, CDR2 SYDVKM. V shed 10 bases and J 4 bases; nucleotides not matched to a gene: 3. The CDR3 DNA is TGTGCCACAGGGGGTGGTAATGAAAAACTGTTTTTT. It specifies CATGGGNEKLFF. Full variable domain (remainder filled in from reference TRBV28 and TRBJ1-4): DVKVTQSSRYLVKRTGEKVFLECVQDMDHENMFWYRQDPGLGLRLIYFSYDVKMKEKGDIPEGYSVSREKKERFSLILESASTNQTSMYLCATGGGNEKLFFGSGTQLSVL.

This chain links TRBV11-2 with TRBJ2-5; TRBD1 matches 7 bases. CDR3 length: 14 residues. Germline V gene sequence: CDR1 SGHAT, CDR2 FQNNGV. V shed 5 bases, J shed 3 bases, and the junction held 6 bases outside the gene matches. CDR3 protein: CASSHGTAKETQYF. DNA for the CDR3: TGTGCCAGCAGCCACGGGACAGCTAAAGAGACCCAGTACTTC. Supplemented by reference TRBV11-2 and TRBJ2-5, the full variable domain reads EAGVAQSPRYKIIEKRQSVAFWCNPISGHATLYWYQQILGQGPKLLIQFQNNGVVDDSQLPKDRFSAERLKGVDSTLKIQPAKLEDSAVYLCASSHGTAKETQYFGPGTRLLVL.

This clone has a single count. The genes are TRBV18 and TRBJ1-6; TRBD1 matches 7 bases. This CDR3 spans 16 amino acids. The germline gives CDR1 KGHSH, CDR2 LQKENI. V trimming: 5 bases; J trimming: 0 bases; junction bases outside the gene matches: 4. The CDR3 region has the DNA TGTGCCAGCTCAGCGGACAGGCCCTCCTATAATTCACCCCTCCACTTT. As protein: CASSADRPSYNSPLHF.

The chain combines TRBV7-6 with TRBJ1-3; tentative D call: TRBD1 (6 bases). Germline V gene sequence: CDR1 SGHVS, CDR2 FNYEAQ. V was shortened by 5 bases and J by 10 bases, with 24 bases between the two germline ends. The CDR3 is made up of 16 amino acids. Written as DNA, the CDR3 is TGTGCCAGCAGCCCGGTGGGGGGGCGCAGTCAAGCGACCATATATTTT. It yields the protein CASSPVGGRSQATIYF.

This clone was seen a single time. The chain carries TRBV6-6 and TRBJ1-5, with D unclear. In germline, CDR1 is MNHNY, CDR2 SVGAGI (reference sequence). Trimming pared 6 bases from V and 5 bases from J, leaving 17 bases between. CDR3 size: 15 residues. CDR3 sequence reads: CASSPAVFDYQPQHF. As DNA, the CDR3 is TGTGCCAGCAGCCCCGCCGTTTTTGACTATCAGCCCCAGCATTTT.

The rearrangement uses TRBV19 and TRBJ2-7; D may be TRBD1 (6 bases). The CDR3 is made up of 14 amino acids. Germline V gene sequence: CDR1 LNHDA, CDR2 SQIVND (reference sequence). The germline V and J ends were trimmed by 4 bases and 6 bases, with 16 bases remaining between them. CDR3 nucleotide sequence: TGTGCCAGTAGTACGTTCACAGGGCCCTCCGAGCAGTACTTC. Protein product: CASSTFTGPSEQYF.

The rearrangement links TRBV29-1 to TRBJ2-7; a weak D match, TRBD1 (6 bases). The CDR3 totals 14 residues. CDR1 SQVTM and CDR2 ANQGSEA come from the germline V gene. The ends were cut back, 0 bases at V and 6 bases at J, with 15 bases in the middle. Written as DNA, the CDR3 is TGCAGCGTTGAAGATTCGGGACACGGCTTCGAGCAGTACTTC. Translated: CSVEDSGHGFEQYF.

The V and J genes are TRBV7-2 and TRBJ2-2, with D perhaps matching TRBD2 (5 bases). V was clipped by 5 bases and J by 3 bases, with 13 bases between them. CDR3 length equals 15 residues. The germline gives CDR1 SGHTA, CDR2 FQGNSA. The CDR3 reads CASSPRAGDTGELFF. The CDR3 DNA sequence: TGTGCCAGCAGCCCCCGCGCGGGCGACACCGGGGAGCTGTTTTTT.

J is TRBJ1-1 and V is TRBV4-2, with TRBD1 matching 7 bases. V gave up 4 bases and J gave up 0 bases; unmatched junction bases: 5. CDR1 LGHNA and CDR2 YNFKEQ come from the germline V gene. The CDR3 runs 15 residues. The CDR3 bases are TGTGCCAGCAGCCCCCGACAGGGTATGAACACTGAAGCTTTCTTT. Translation: CASSPRQGMNTEAFF.

This clone was counted between two and nine times. The chain has TRBV5-1 and TRBJ1-1; D is perhaps TRBD1 (5 bases). The V gene's germline CDR1 is SGHRS and CDR2 YFSETQ. The CDR3 sequence is 16 residues long. V lost 3 bases, J lost 3 bases, and 18 bases lay in between. In nucleotides, the CDR3 is TGCGCCAGCAGCTGGGCCTTGGGGCTCGCGGACACTGAAGCTTTCTTT. Its protein is CASSWALGLADTEAFF.

The rearrangement links TRBV9 to TRBJ2-7; 8 nucleotides line up with TRBD2. Trimming at V came to 0 bases and at J to 7 bases, leaving 9 bases not matched to a gene. Germline V gene sequence: CDR1 SGDLS, CDR2 YYNGEE. The CDR3 is 15 residues long. CDR3 region: CASSVAGTRFGEQYF. Here the CDR3 DNA reads TGTGCCAGCAGCGTAGCAGGGACTAGATTTGGTGAGCAGTACTTC.

The chain carries TRBV29-1 and TRBJ1-1, with a possible D match to TRBD1 (5 bases). Between the trimmed V and J ends, which lost 6 bases and 0 bases, there was a span of 11 bases. The CDR3 consists of 13 residues. Germline V lookup: CDR1 SQVTM, CDR2 ANQGSEA. The CDR3 DNA reads as TGCAGCGTGGCAGGGAACATGAACACTGAAGCTTTCTTT. This translates into CSVAGNMNTEAFF.

The rearrangement joins TRBV2 to TRBJ2-1; D possibly corresponds to TRBD2 (5 bases). V was pared by 7 bases and J by 6 bases, with 16 bases between. Germline V gene sequence: CDR1 SNHLY, CDR2 FYNNEI. The CDR3 loop spans 14 amino acids. In nucleotides, the CDR3 is TGTGCCAGCACGGGCCCAACGGGGTCCAATGAGCAGTTCTTC. Its protein is CASTGPTGSNEQFF.

This clone was seen a handful of times. The V and J genes are TRBV7-9 and TRBJ1-5; 8 nucleotides align to TRBD1. With 3 bases clipped from V and 2 bases from J, the junction kept 3 bases outside the gene matches. Germline CDR1 and CDR2: SEHNR and FQNEAQ (reference sequence). CDR3 size: 15 residues. The CDR3 coding sequence is TGTGCCAGCAGCTTCGGACAGGGCGGCAATCAGCCCCAGCATTTT. As protein: CASSFGQGGNQPQHF.

This sequence joins TRBV4-1 and TRBJ2-7; 7 positions agree with TRBD1. This CDR3 has 16 residues. Germline trimming cut 4 bases from V and 0 bases from J; bases unmatched to any gene: 9. The germline gives CDR1 MGHRA, CDR2 YSYEKL. In nucleotides, the CDR3 is TGCGCCAGCAGCCTCTTACGGACAGGCAACTCCTACGAGCAGTACTTC. Translating gives CASSLLRTGNSYEQYF.

The CDR3 nucleotides read TGTGCCAGCAGCCCCCGGGACAGGAGCTACGAGCAGTACTTC. Its protein product is CASSPRDRSYEQYF. This chain connects TRBV11-1 to TRBJ2-7, with 8 bases that match TRBD1. After removal of 5 bases from V and 3 bases from J, the junction contained 6 bases not matched to a gene. CDR1 is SGHAT and CDR2 is FQDESV in the germline V gene (reference sequence). This CDR3 region has 14 residues.

V usage is TRBV7-9 and J usage is TRBJ2-5; a weak D match, TRBD1 (6 bases). Deletions cut 4 bases from V and 0 bases from J, with 9 bases between. Germline CDR1 is SEHNR and CDR2 is FQNEAQ (reference sequence). This CDR3 has 14 residues. CDR3 amino acids: CASSSGQYQETQYF. In nucleotides, the CDR3 is TGTGCCAGCAGCTCGGGACAATACCAAGAGACCCAGTACTTC.

The V gene is TRBV6-5, the J gene TRBJ2-3; 10 bases agree with TRBD2. The CDR3 consists of 14 residues. Germline CDR1 and CDR2: MNHEY and SVGAGI. V trimming: 6 bases; J trimming: 4 bases; junction bases outside the gene matches: 4. CDR3 loop: CASRLAGEADTQYF. The CDR3 bases are TGTGCCAGCAGGCTAGCGGGGGAGGCAGATACGCAGTATTTT.

The chain has TRBV7-8 and TRBJ2-2; no reliable D call. The V and J ends lost 1 base and 1 base respectively, with 4 bases between them. The CDR3 consists of 14 residues. Germline CDR1 and CDR2: SGHVS and FQNEAQ. Here the CDR3 DNA reads TGTGCCAGCAGCTTAGGTCAGAACACCGGGGAGCTGTTTTTT. Its translation: CASSLGQNTGELFF.

This chain joins TRBV15 and TRBJ2-7, with 9 nucleotides matching TRBD1. Germline CDR1 LNHNV, CDR2 YYDKDF (reference sequence). This CDR3 is built from 13 residues. V shed 3 bases and J 7 bases; nucleotides not matched to a gene: 4. The CDR3 region has the DNA TGTGCCACCAGCAGGGACAGGGGAGGAGAGCAGTACTTC. This gives the protein CATSRDRGGEQYF.

This clone was seen only once. The J gene is TRBJ2-7, the V gene TRBV28; 7 positions agree with TRBD2. Germline-derived CDR1 and CDR2 are MDHEN and SYDVKM. The CDR3 consists of 15 residues. The V segment lost 4 bases and the J segment 3 bases; nucleotides outside the gene matches: 9. CDR3 coding DNA: TGTGCCAGCAGTTCTCCCCGGGGGAGGGTCTACGAGCAGTACTTC. Its protein is CASSSPRGRVYEQYF.

CDR3 sequence reads: CASSPGGGAYGYTF. CDR3 sequence (DNA): TGCGCCAGCAGCCCCGGAGGGGGGGCCTATGGCTACACCTTC. The rearrangement links TRBV5-1 to TRBJ1-2, with a tentative D call TRBD1 (6 bases). The CDR3 contains 14 residues. V was cut by 4 bases and J by 4 bases, with 14 bases left in between. CDR1 is SGHRS, CDR2 YFSETQ, per germline.

V gene TRBV5-1 combines with J gene TRBJ2-7; D might be TRBD2 (6 bases). The V gene's germline CDR1 is SGHRS and CDR2 YFSETQ. The V gene lost 5 bases and the J gene lost 5 bases, with 11 bases spanning the gap. This CDR3 comprises 12 residues. This CDR3 reads CASRGGVDEQYF. The CDR3 DNA is TGCGCCAGCAGGGGGGGAGTGGACGAGCAGTACTTC.

The chain uses TRBV19 and TRBJ2-7; 11 bases are shared with TRBD1. Looked up from germline, CDR1 is LNHDA and CDR2 is SQIVND (reference sequence). J was trimmed by 2 bases and V by 5 bases; bases with no gene match: 17. This CDR3 has 19 amino acids. The CDR3 sequence is CASSQPGQGAPSGAYEQYF. The CDR3 coding sequence is TGTGCCAGTAGTCAACCTGGACAGGGGGCGCCTAGCGGGGCCTACGAGCAGTACTTC.

J is TRBJ2-6 and V is TRBV7-9; no reliable D call. With 7 bases removed from V and 0 bases from J, the gap between germline ends came to 22 bases. Germline values: CDR1 SEHNR, CDR2 FQNEAQ (reference sequence). CDR3 length: 19 residues. The CDR3 nucleotides read TGTGCCAGCATTTCCCCCGTCAGGCGATCTTACTCTGGGGCCAACGTCCTGACTTTC. Amino acid sequence: CASISPVRRSYSGANVLTF.